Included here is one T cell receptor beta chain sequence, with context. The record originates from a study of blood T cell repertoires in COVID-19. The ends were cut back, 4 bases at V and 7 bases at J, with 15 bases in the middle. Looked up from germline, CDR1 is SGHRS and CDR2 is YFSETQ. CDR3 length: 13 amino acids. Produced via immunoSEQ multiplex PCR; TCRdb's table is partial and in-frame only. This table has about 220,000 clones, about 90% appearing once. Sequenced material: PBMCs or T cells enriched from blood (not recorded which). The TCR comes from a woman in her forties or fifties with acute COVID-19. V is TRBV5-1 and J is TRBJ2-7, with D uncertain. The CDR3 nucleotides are TGCGCCAGCAGCCTGCCAAACCGCGGAGAGCAGTACTTC. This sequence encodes CASSLPNRGEQYF.